A single sample is the source of the 26 T cell receptor beta chains below, sequenced in a study of CD8+ T cells in alopecia areata. Sequencing relied on a cDNA template that was reverse transcribed from extracted RNA. The protocol was immunoSEQ multiplex PCR, while the TCRdb copy is restricted to in-frame clones and leaves out a portion. This sample has 150,000 or so clones, with around 50% found just once. Material: CD4+ T cells sorted from blood. These receptors all come from a human donor with alopecia areata.

Concerning this clone itself: This sample also contains other DNA sequences that code for the same CDR3. CDR3 bases: TGCAGCGTGGGGGACATGAACACTGAAGCTTTCTTT. Residues: CSVGDMNTEAFF. V usage is TRBV29-1 and J usage is TRBJ1-1; perhaps TRBD1 as D (6 bases). Per the germline V gene, CDR1 is SQVTM and CDR2 is ANQGSEA. There are 12 residues in the CDR3. Trimming removed 6 bases at V and 0 bases at J, with 8 bases between.

The chain has TRBV9 and TRBJ2-7; D perhaps matches TRBD2 (6 bases). The CDR3 is 14 amino acids. Per the germline V gene, CDR1 is SGDLS and CDR2 is YYNGEE. Trimming removed 3 bases at V and 0 bases at J, with 10 bases between. CDR3 protein: CASSGHGSSYEQYF. The CDR3 bases are TGTGCCAGCAGCGGTCACGGGAGCTCCTACGAGCAGTACTTC.

The chain links TRBV7-9 to TRBJ2-3; either TRBD1 or TRBD2 may supply D (6 bases each). Trimming left V 5 bases short and J 1 base short, with 19 bases between. Germline V gives CDR1 SEHNR, CDR2 FQNEAQ (reference sequence). CDR3 length: 17 residues. This CDR3 is CASSRLGGRLGTDTQYF. CDR3 nucleotide sequence: TGTGCCAGCAGCCGCCTTGGGGGGCGTCTCGGCACAGATACGCAGTATTTT.

The rearrangement joins TRBV15 to TRBJ2-1, with D perhaps being TRBD1 or TRBD2 (5 bases each). The V end lost 6 bases, the J end lost 0 bases, and 18 bases lay between the germline ends. Germline V CDR1 and CDR2: LNHNV, YYDKDF (reference sequence). The CDR3 loop spans 17 amino acids. The CDR3 loop is CATRDSRDASSYNEQFF. CDR3 coding DNA: TGTGCCACCAGAGACTCCCGGGACGCAAGCTCCTACAATGAGCAGTTCTTC.

The table lists this clone with a few counts. This chain uses TRBV29-1 with TRBJ1-1, with D unclear. This CDR3 contains 13 residues. V was shortened by 7 bases and J by 3 bases, with 15 bases between the two germline ends. Germline V gene lookup returns CDR1 SQVTM and CDR2 ANQGSEA. The CDR3 loop reads CSAKPQRDTEAFF. CDR3 coding DNA: TGCAGCGCCAAACCACAGAGAGACACTGAAGCTTTCTTT. Combining the CDR3 with reference TRBV29-1 and TRBJ1-1 gives the whole variable domain SAVISQKPSRDICQRGTSLTIQCQVDSQVTMMFWYRQQPGQSLTLIATANQGSEATYESGFVIDKFPISRPNLTFSTLTVSNMSPEDSSIYLCSAKPQRDTEAFFGQGTRLTVV.

V usage is TRBV15 and J usage is TRBJ1-1, with TRBD1 matching over 7 bases. The CDR3 consists of 12 residues. Germline-derived CDR1 and CDR2 are LNHNV and YYDKDF (reference sequence). J was trimmed by 1 base and V by 9 bases; bases with no gene match: 2. CDR3 protein: CATGQANTEAFF. For the CDR3, the DNA is TGTGCCACAGGACAGGCGAACACTGAAGCTTTCTTT.

J is TRBJ2-2 and V is TRBV15; D gene uncertain. V lost 5 bases and J lost 3, with 7 bases in between. The CDR3 contains 13 residues. The germline V gene encodes CDR1 LNHNV and CDR2 YYDKDF (reference sequence). The DNA for the CDR3 is TGTGCCACCAGCGGGTCCCACACCGGGGAGCTGTTTTTT. Translated, it gives CATSGSHTGELFF.

The chain is built from TRBV28 and TRBJ2-7; tentatively, D is TRBD2 (6 bases). The CDR3 has 10 amino acids. The V end was cut by 8 bases, the J end by 9 bases, with 11 bases between. Germline lookup yields CDR1 MDHEN and CDR2 SYDVKM. This CDR3 reads CASEGRGQYF. The CDR3 coding sequence is TGTGCCAGCGAGGGGCGGGGGCAGTACTTC.

This clone was observed a handful of times. V and J are TRBV28 and TRBJ1-3, with unresolved D. The germline V and J ends were trimmed by 8 bases and 4 bases, with 6 bases remaining between them. Per the germline V gene, CDR1 is MDHEN and CDR2 is SYDVKM. The CDR3 has 11 residues. The CDR3 is CASPGGNTIYF. The CDR3 DNA is TGTGCCAGCCCTGGGGGAAACACCATATATTTT.

The chain links TRBV5-1 to TRBJ2-1; 7 positions agree with TRBD2. From germline, CDR1 is SGHRS and CDR2 YFSETQ. V lost 0 bases and J lost 6; bases outside the gene matches: 9. This CDR3 is 16 amino acids long. The CDR3, as DNA: TGCGCCAGCAGCTTGGCTGCGGGAGTAGGGTCCAATGAGCAGTTCTTC. Translated: CASSLAAGVGSNEQFF.

This clone occurred a few times. The genes are TRBV11-2 and TRBJ1-1; a possible D gene is TRBD1 (5 bases). In germline, CDR1 is SGHAT, CDR2 FQNNGV. Trimming removed 3 bases from V and 10 bases from J, with 15 bases in between. CDR3 length: 13 residues. In DNA form, the CDR3 reads TGTGCCAGCAGCTTGGGCCCACGGGACGGAGCTTTCTTT. It yields the protein CASSLGPRDGAFF.

This chain uses TRBV7-3 with TRBJ2-5; 10 bases fit TRBD1. Germline CDR1 and CDR2: SGHTA and FQGTGA. Losses at the gene ends were 5 bases for V and 5 bases for J; bases not matched to a gene: 2. The CDR3 length is 13 residues. The DNA for the CDR3 is TGTGCCAGCAGCCAGGGACAGGGGGAGACCCAGTACTTC. The encoded protein is CASSQGQGETQYF.

This clone was recorded once. The chain links TRBV30 to TRBJ2-7; D is perhaps TRBD2 (6 bases). V was trimmed by 3 bases and J by 2 bases, leaving 14 bases between them. This CDR3 is built from 14 residues. Looked up from germline, CDR1 is GTSNPN and CDR2 is SVGIG (reference sequence). The CDR3 DNA reads TGTGCCTGGAGCCGGACCTGGGGGGCCTACGAGCAGTACTTC. The encoded protein is CAWSRTWGAYEQYF.

This clone was observed a handful of times. This chain uses TRBV4-2 with TRBJ2-7; 8 bases are shared with TRBD1. With V trimmed by 5 bases and J by 6 bases, 12 bases remained unmatched. This CDR3 has 15 residues. CDR1 is LGHNA and CDR2 is YNFKEQ in the germline V gene. The CDR3 loop reads CASSVTGTGPREQYF. The CDR3 DNA follows: TGTGCCAGCAGCGTCACCGGGACAGGTCCCCGCGAGCAGTACTTC.

This clone was seen only a few times. V is TRBV10-1 and J is TRBJ2-4; 9 bases fit TRBD2. The CDR3 is 18 residues long. Germline V CDR1 and CDR2: WNHNN, SYGVQD (reference sequence). V shed 4 bases and J 0 bases; nucleotides not matched to a gene: 10. This CDR3 is CASSAFPAGGLAKNIQYF. The CDR3 DNA reads as TGCGCCAGCAGTGCTTTCCCAGCGGGAGGACTAGCCAAAAACATTCAGTACTTC.

This clone has a handful of counts. The chain has TRBV4-1 and TRBJ2-1, with D uncertain. This CDR3 is 16 amino acids long. Germline lookup yields CDR1 MGHRA and CDR2 YSYEKL. The ends were cut back, 0 bases at V and 0 bases at J, with 9 bases in the middle. The CDR3 DNA follows: TGCGCCAGCAGCCAAGAATACTCCCGCTCCTACAATGAGCAGTTCTTC. It is translated as CASSQEYSRSYNEQFF.

The chain links TRBV5-1 to TRBJ2-7; D is perhaps TRBD1 or TRBD2 (7 bases each). V was pared by 4 bases and J by 3 bases, with 14 bases between. The CDR3 runs to 14 residues. The germline gives CDR1 SGHRS, CDR2 YFSETQ. Here the CDR3 reads CASSLERDSYEQYF. In DNA form, the CDR3 reads TGCGCCAGCAGCCTGGAGCGGGACAGCTACGAGCAGTACTTC.

The gene calls are TRBV5-6 and TRBJ2-7, with TRBD1 matching 7 bases. The V segment lost 4 bases and the J segment 6 bases; nucleotides outside the gene matches: 7. CDR3 length equals 13 residues. Germline-derived CDR1 and CDR2 are SGHDT and YYEEEE. The CDR3 coding sequence is TGTGCCAGCAGCCGAAGGGGGCTGAGCGAGCAGTACTTC. The encoded protein is CASSRRGLSEQYF.

CDR3 sequence: CASSLAKGQGYGYTF. CDR3 nucleotide sequence: TGTGCCAGCAGCTTGGCCAAGGGGCAGGGCTATGGCTACACCTTC. V and J are TRBV5-4 and TRBJ1-2; D is perhaps TRBD1 (5 bases). Germline lookup yields CDR1 SGHNT and CDR2 YYREEE (reference sequence). V lost 0 bases to trimming and J lost 4 bases, with 13 bases between them. The CDR3 sequence is 15 residues long.

This chain links TRBV7-8 with TRBJ1-1; D not certain. Trimming took 7 bases from V and 1 from J, leaving 16 bases between them. The germline CDR1 and CDR2 sequences are SGHVS and FQNEAQ. The CDR3 totals 15 residues. Here the CDR3 reads CASTLLGTGNTEAFF. In DNA, the CDR3 is TGTGCCAGCACCCTCCTGGGAACCGGGAACACTGAAGCTTTCTTT.

A word on this clone: A read error may produce the germline difference seen at one junction end. The chain links TRBV7-9 to TRBJ2-7; unclear D gene. The germline CDR1 and CDR2 sequences are SEHNR and FQNEAQ (reference sequence). The CDR3 runs to 8 residues. The CDR3 DNA sequence: TGTGCCAGCAGCCTATTCCACTTC. It is translated as CASSLFHF.

The rearrangement uses TRBV5-1 and TRBJ2-7; D may be TRBD1 (6 bases). The CDR3 consists of 12 residues. V was trimmed by 4 bases and J by 4 bases, leaving 9 bases between them. Germline V gene data show CDR1 as SGHRS and CDR2 as YFSETQ. The CDR3 protein is CASSPQGYEQYF. The CDR3 DNA sequence: TGCGCCAGCAGCCCACAGGGATACGAGCAGTACTTC.

The chain uses TRBV28 and TRBJ1-1; unclear D gene. This CDR3 is 15 amino acids long. CDR1 is MDHEN, CDR2 SYDVKM, per germline. V was pared by 2 bases and J by 2 bases, with 12 bases between. Here the CDR3 DNA reads TGTGCCAGCAGTTTAGTCCCCATCGGTAACACTGAAGCTTTCTTT. Encoded protein: CASSLVPIGNTEAFF.

The chain is built from TRBV25-1 and TRBJ1-2, with 9 bases that match TRBD1. Trimming cost V 8 bases and J 8 bases; bases outside gene matches: 6. Germline lookup yields CDR1 MGHDK and CDR2 SYGVNS. This CDR3 is built from 12 residues. Here the CDR3 reads CASFLTGGGYTF. The CDR3 bases are TGTGCCAGCTTCTTGACAGGGGGAGGCTACACCTTC.

This rearrangement joins TRBV5-1 to TRBJ1-2, with TRBD1 matching over 9 bases. The trim removed 6 bases at V and 5 bases at J, leaving 11 bases unmatched. Germline-derived CDR1 and CDR2 are SGHRS and YFSETQ. This CDR3 is built from 15 residues. The CDR3 is CASNPDRGRLYGYTF. The CDR3 DNA follows: TGCGCCAGCAACCCGGACAGGGGCCGTCTATATGGCTACACCTTC.

The chain is built from TRBV4-1 and TRBJ2-3; 8 nucleotides line up with TRBD1. The J segment lost 2 bases and the V segment lost 4 bases, leaving 17 bases of the junction unmatched. There are 19 residues in the CDR3. CDR1 and CDR2 (germline): MGHRA, YSYEKL. The CDR3 DNA is TGCGCCAGCAGCCGAATTCGATCCACGGGACAGGCGGTCACAGATACGCAGTATTTT. Its translation is CASSRIRSTGQAVTDTQYF.